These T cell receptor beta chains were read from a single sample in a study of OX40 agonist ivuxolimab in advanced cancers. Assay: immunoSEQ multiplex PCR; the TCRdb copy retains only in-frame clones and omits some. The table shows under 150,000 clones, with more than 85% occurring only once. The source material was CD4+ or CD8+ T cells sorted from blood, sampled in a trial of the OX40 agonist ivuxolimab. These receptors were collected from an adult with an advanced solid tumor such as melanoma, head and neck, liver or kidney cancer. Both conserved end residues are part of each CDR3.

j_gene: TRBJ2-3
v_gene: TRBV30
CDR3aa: CAWSPGTSGITDTQYF

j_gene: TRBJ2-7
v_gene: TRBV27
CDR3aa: CASSPKRGHEQYF

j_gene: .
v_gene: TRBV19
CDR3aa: CASSGTSVSYEQYF

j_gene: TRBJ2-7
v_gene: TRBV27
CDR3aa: CASRPSGLREQYF

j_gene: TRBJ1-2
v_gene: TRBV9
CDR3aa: CASSVRDMIFGYTF

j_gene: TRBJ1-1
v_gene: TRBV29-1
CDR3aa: CSVVWAQGTEAFF

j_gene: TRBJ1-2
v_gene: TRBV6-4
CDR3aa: CASSDSRGYTF

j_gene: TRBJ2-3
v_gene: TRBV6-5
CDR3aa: CASSSLTDTQYF

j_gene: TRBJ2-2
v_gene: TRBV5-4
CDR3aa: CASSLGQLSTGELFF

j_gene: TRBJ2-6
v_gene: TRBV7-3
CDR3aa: CASSLTRLGVMDVLTF

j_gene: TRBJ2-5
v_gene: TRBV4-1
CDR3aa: CASSQRETQYF

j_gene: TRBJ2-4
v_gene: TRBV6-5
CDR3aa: CASRPGQVAKNIQYF

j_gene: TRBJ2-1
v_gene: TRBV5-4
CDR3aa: CASSAYRGSVYNEQFF

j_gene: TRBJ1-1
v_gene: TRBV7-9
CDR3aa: CASSLTMNTEAFF

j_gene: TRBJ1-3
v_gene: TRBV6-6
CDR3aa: CAVQAPGNTIYF

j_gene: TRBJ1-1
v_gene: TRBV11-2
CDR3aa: CASSPGTGLQMAFF

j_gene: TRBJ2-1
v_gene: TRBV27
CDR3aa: CASSPAGLAGGSSYNEQFF